This TCR beta chain was observed in a study of blood T cell repertoires in COVID-19. Turning to the study itself: T cells, B-cell-depleted T cells, or PBMCs supplied cDNA or gDNA.

Data came from immunoSEQ multiplex PCR; TCRdb stores just in-frame clones and leaves some out. The sample shows some 170,000 clones, 70% to 85% of them seen only once. The study drew participants aged about 18 to 89 years from roughly 25 US areas. Cohort 3 recovered donors had two negative PCRs, clearance, or symptom resolution. The CDR3 contains 15 residues. The V end was cut by 5 bases, the J end by 4 bases, with 17 bases between. Germline CDR1 is SEHNR and CDR2 is FQNEAQ (reference sequence). The sequence derives from a woman aged 45 to 65 who had recovered from COVID-19. The source material was PBMCs or T cells enriched from blood (not recorded which). This chain joins TRBV7-9 and TRBJ1-2; no clear D. CDR3 in amino acids: CASSAASIRGYGYTF. CDR3 DNA sequence: TGTGCCAGCAGCGCAGCCTCGATACGGGGCTATGGCTACACCTTC.